The subject of this entry is one T cell receptor beta chain. Its antigen is still unknown. Before sequencing took place, the ViraFEST assay used viral peptide pools to expand antigen-specific CD4+ T cells. Investigators separated out CD4+ T cells once around 11 days of culture had passed. Everyone in the study got two shots of either the BNT162b2 or mRNA-1273 vaccine. None of the vaccinated had previously contracted SARS-CoV-2, and their nucleocapsid antibodies tested negative. They grew a few million PBMC in each well, adding around 10 IU/ml IL-2 and about 10 ug/ml peptides. Fresh IL-2-containing medium replaced half the medium on days 3 and 7. This specimen comes from a study of vaccination effects on CD4 cells after COVID-19. The assay was immunoSEQ multiplex PCR, and TCRdb's table has in-frame clones only and misses some. The table records around 33,000 clones, about two thirds of them present only once.

Broader study findings: There was marked clonal contraction among infection- and vaccine-induced clones late after vaccination.

CDR3 size: 12 residues. Germline V gene sequence: CDR1 GTSNPN, CDR2 SVGIG (reference sequence). Trimming left V 3 bases short and J 4 bases short, with 7 bases between. The sequences come from CD4+ T cells from PBMCs cultured with SARS-CoV-2 spike peptides, collected after COVID-19 vaccination. This TCR was recovered from a human donor who received a COVID-19 vaccine. V usage is TRBV30 and J usage is TRBJ2-1; the D is unclear. The CDR3 reads CAWSRGYNEQFF. The CDR3 DNA sequence: TGTGCCTGGAGCAGAGGTTACAATGAGCAGTTCTTC.